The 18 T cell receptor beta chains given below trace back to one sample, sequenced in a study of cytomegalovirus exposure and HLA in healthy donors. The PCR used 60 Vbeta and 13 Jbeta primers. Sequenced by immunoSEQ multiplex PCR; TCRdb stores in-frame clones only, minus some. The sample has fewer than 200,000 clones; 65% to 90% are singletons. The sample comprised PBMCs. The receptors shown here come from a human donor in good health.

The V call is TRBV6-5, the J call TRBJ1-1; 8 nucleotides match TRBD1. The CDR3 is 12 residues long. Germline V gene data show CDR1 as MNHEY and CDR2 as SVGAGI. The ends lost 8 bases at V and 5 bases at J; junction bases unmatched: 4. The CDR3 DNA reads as TGTGCCAGCGGCAGGGGGCCAACTGAAGCTTTCTTT. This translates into CASGRGPTEAFF.

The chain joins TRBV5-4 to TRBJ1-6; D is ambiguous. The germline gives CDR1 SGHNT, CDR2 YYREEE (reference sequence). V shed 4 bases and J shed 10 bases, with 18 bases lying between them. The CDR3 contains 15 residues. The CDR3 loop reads CASSPKEGKGSPLHF. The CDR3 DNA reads TGTGCCAGCAGCCCGAAAGAGGGAAAAGGATCACCCCTCCACTTT.

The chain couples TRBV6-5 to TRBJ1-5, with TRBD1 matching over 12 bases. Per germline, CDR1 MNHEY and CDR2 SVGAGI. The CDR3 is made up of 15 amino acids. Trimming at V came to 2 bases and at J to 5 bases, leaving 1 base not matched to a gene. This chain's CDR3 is CASSYGTGGDQPQHF. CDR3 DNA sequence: TGTGCCAGCAGTTACGGGACAGGGGGCGATCAGCCCCAGCATTTT.

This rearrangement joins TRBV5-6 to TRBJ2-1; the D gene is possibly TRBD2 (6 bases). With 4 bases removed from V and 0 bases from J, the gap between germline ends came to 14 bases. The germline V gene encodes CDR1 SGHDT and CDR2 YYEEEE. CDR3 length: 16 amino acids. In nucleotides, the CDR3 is TGTGCCAGCAGCCCTCCGGACGGGAGCTCCTACAATGAGCAGTTCTTC. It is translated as CASSPPDGSSYNEQFF.

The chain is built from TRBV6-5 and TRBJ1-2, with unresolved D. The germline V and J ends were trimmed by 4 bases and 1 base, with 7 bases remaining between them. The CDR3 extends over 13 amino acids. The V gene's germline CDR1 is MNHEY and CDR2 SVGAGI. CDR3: CASSLLINYGYTF. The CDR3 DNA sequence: TGTGCCAGCAGTTTACTTATTAACTATGGCTACACCTTC.

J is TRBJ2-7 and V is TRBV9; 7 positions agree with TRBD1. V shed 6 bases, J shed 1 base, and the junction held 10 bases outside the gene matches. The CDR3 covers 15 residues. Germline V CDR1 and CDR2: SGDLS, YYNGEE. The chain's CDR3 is CASTDRDRRSYEQYF. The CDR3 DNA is TGTGCCAGCACCGACCGGGACAGAAGATCCTACGAGCAGTACTTC.

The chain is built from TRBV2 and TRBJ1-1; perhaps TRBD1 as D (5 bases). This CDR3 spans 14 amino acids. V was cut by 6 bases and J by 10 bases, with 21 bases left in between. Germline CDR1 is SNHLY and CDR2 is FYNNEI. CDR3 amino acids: CASRRGDPGMGAFF. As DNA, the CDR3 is TGTGCCAGCAGACGGGGGGACCCTGGGATGGGAGCTTTCTTT.

The CDR3 sequence: CATSSSPRSPLHF. Here the CDR3 DNA reads TGTGCCACCAGCAGCTCACCTAGATCACCCCTCCACTTT. The chain carries TRBV15 and TRBJ1-6; D remains ambiguous. This CDR3 has 13 amino acids. Germline CDR1 LNHNV, CDR2 YYDKDF (reference sequence). V lost 3 bases, J lost 10 bases, and 10 bases lay in between.

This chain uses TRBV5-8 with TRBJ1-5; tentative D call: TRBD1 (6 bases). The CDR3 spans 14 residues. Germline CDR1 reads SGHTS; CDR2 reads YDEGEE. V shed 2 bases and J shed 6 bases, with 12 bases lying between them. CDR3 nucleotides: TGTGCCAGCAGCTTCGTGGGGGCCGGTCAGCCCCAGCATTTT. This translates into CASSFVGAGQPQHF.

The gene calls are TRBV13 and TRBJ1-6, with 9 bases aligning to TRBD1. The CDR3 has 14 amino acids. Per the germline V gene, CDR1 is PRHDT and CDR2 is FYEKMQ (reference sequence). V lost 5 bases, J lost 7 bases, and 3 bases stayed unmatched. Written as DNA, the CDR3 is TGTGCCAGCAGCCTTGGGACAGGGAATTCACCCCTCCACTTT. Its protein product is CASSLGTGNSPLHF.

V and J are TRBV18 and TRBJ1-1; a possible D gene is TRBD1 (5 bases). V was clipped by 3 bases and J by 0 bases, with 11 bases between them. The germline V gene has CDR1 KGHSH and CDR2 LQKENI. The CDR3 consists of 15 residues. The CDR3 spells CASSPDSAMNTEAFF. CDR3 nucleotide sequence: TGTGCCAGCTCACCTGACAGCGCCATGAACACTGAAGCTTTCTTT.

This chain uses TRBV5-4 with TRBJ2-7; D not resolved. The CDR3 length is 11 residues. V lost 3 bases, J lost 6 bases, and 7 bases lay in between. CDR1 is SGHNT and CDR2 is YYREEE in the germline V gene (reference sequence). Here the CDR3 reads CASSSGGEQYF. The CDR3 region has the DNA TGTGCCAGCAGCTCCGGCGGCGAGCAGTACTTC.

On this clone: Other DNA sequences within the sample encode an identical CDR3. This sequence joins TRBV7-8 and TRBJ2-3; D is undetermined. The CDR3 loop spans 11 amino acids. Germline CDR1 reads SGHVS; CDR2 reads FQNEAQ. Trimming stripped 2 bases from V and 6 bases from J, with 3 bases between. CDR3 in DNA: TGTGCCAGCAGCTTACGGGATACGCAGTATTTT. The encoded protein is CASSLRDTQYF. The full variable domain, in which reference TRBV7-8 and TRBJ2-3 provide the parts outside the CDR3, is GAGVSQSPRYKVAKRGQDVALRCDPISGHVSLFWYQQALGQGPEFLTYFQNEAQLDKSGLPSDRFFAERPEGSVSTLKIQRTQQEDSAVYLCASSLRDTQYFGPGTRLTVL.

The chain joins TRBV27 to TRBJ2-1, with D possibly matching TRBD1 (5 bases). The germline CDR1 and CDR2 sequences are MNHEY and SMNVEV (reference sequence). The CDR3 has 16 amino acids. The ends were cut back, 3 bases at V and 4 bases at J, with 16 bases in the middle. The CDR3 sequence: CASSLTDTPPYNEQFF. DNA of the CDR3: TGTGCCAGCAGTTTGACGGACACCCCCCCATACAATGAGCAGTTCTTC.

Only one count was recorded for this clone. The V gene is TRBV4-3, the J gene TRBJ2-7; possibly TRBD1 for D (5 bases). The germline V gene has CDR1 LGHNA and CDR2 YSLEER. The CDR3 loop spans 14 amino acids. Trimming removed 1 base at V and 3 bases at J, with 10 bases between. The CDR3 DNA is TGCGCCAGCAGCCAAGCGGCAGGGAACTACGAGCAGTACTTC. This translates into CASSQAAGNYEQYF.

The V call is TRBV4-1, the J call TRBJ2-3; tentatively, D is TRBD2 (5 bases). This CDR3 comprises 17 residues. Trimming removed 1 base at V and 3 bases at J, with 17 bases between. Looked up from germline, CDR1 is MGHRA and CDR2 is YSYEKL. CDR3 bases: TGCGCCAGCAGCCAAGTTTACGGGATTGATAGAACAGATACGCAGTATTTT. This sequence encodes CASSQVYGIDRTDTQYF.

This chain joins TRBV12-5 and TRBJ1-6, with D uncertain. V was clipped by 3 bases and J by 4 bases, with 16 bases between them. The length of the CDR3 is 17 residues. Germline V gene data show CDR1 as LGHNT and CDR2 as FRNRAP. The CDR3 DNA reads TGTGCTAGTGGTTTCGCCCGGCAGACACCTTATAATTCACCCCTCCACTTT. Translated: CASGFARQTPYNSPLHF.

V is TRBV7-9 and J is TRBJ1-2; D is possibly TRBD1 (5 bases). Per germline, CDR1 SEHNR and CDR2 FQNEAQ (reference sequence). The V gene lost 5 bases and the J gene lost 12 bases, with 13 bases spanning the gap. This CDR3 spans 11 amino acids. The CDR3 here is CASSAGGSDTF. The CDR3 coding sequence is TGTGCCAGCAGCGCGGGGGGATCCGACACCTTC.